What follows are 14 T cell receptor beta chains derived from one specimen sequenced in a study of radiotherapy plus CTLA-4 blockade in lung cancer. Sequenced by immunoSEQ multiplex PCR; TCRdb stores in-frame clones only, minus some. The sample includes roughly 66,000 clones, over 80% of them seen just once. The sequences come from peripheral blood, collected from a patient treated with radiotherapy plus ipilimumab. The receptor set was obtained from a human donor with non-small cell lung cancer who had a partial response to radiotherapy plus ipilimumab.

The chain has TRBV18 and TRBJ2-3; the match to TRBD2 covers 8 bases. Germline V gene sequence: CDR1 KGHSH, CDR2 LQKENI. The J segment lost 0 bases and the V segment lost 2 bases, leaving 4 bases of the junction unmatched. The CDR3 is made up of 16 amino acids. The CDR3 protein is CASSPAGGGSTDTQYF. As DNA, the CDR3 is TGTGCCAGCTCACCAGCGGGGGGAGGCAGCACAGATACGCAGTATTTT.

This sequence joins TRBV27 and TRBJ2-3; 8 bases agree with TRBD2. The V gene end was trimmed by 5 bases and the J gene end by 6 bases; junction bases not matched to a gene: 13. The CDR3 sequence is 16 residues long. In germline, CDR1 is MNHEY, CDR2 SMNVEV (reference sequence). In DNA, the CDR3 is TGTGCCAGCAGTGCACCGAAGGGGACTAGAGGCGATACGCAGTATTTT. Its translation is CASSAPKGTRGDTQYF.

V and J are TRBV2 and TRBJ1-5; TRBD1 is a possible D gene (5 bases). The CDR3 is made up of 16 amino acids. V was trimmed by 3 bases and J by 0 bases, leaving 12 bases between them. Looked up from germline, CDR1 is SNHLY and CDR2 is FYNNEI. CDR3 region: CASSDSQDNSNQPQHF. In DNA, the CDR3 is TGTGCCAGCAGTGATTCCCAGGACAATAGCAATCAGCCCCAGCATTTT.

The sample holds a few counts of this clone. This chain uses TRBV2 with TRBJ2-7; 10 bases align to TRBD2. Germline V CDR1 and CDR2: SNHLY, FYNNEI. J lost 7 bases, V lost 6 bases, and 9 bases had no gene match. The CDR3 has 14 residues. The CDR3 protein is CASSATSGNGEQYF. CDR3 in DNA: TGTGCCAGCAGCGCCACTAGCGGGAATGGTGAGCAGTACTTC.

The rearrangement uses TRBV7-9 and TRBJ2-1; D possibly corresponds to TRBD1 (6 bases). Germline V gene data show CDR1 as SEHNR and CDR2 as FQNEAQ (reference sequence). This CDR3 region has 11 residues. V gave up 4 bases and J gave up 12 bases, with 10 bases separating them. CDR3 nucleotide sequence: TGTGCCAGCAGCTCCGACAGGTCGCAGTTCTTC. Translated, it gives CASSSDRSQFF. Supplemented by reference TRBV7-9 and TRBJ2-1, the full variable domain reads DTGVSQNPRHKITKRGQNVTFRCDPISEHNRLYWYRQTLGQGPEFLTYFQNEAQLEKSRLLSDRFSAERPKGSFSTLEIQRTEQGDSAMYLCASSSDRSQFFGPGTRLTVL.

The V call is TRBV5-6, the J call TRBJ2-5, with 8 bases identical to TRBD1. V trimming: 4 bases; J trimming: 5 bases; junction bases outside the gene matches: 4. This CDR3 has 13 amino acids. The germline gives CDR1 SGHDT, CDR2 YYEEEE. The CDR3 is CASSQTGVETQYF. The CDR3 DNA is TGTGCCAGCAGCCAGACAGGGGTGGAGACCCAGTACTTC.

V is TRBV2 and J is TRBJ1-2; D is unclear. The CDR3 runs 13 residues. Germline CDR1 SNHLY, CDR2 FYNNEI. V was trimmed by 4 bases and J by 5 bases, leaving 11 bases between them. This CDR3 is CASSGAPRYGYTF. The CDR3 region has the DNA TGTGCCAGCAGTGGGGCACCCAGATATGGCTACACCTTC.

This clone was detected only once. The chain is built from TRBV18 and TRBJ2-6; D is possibly TRBD1 (6 bases). The CDR3 loop spans 16 amino acids. V lost 6 bases and J 1 base, leaving 13 bases between the germline ends. In germline, CDR1 is KGHSH, CDR2 LQKENI. CDR3 nucleotides: TGTGCCAGCTCCCTACAGGGAAAGTCTGGGGCCAACGTCCTGACTTTC. Translated: CASSLQGKSGANVLTF.

The table lists this clone with a count of one. This chain links TRBV18 with TRBJ2-7; possible D gene TRBD2, 5 bases. V dropped 0 bases and J dropped 6 bases, with 6 bases sitting between them. This CDR3 has 12 amino acids. The germline V gene encodes CDR1 KGHSH and CDR2 LQKENI. CDR3 DNA: TGTGCCAGCTCACCACCGGCGGGCGAGCAGTACTTC. Translating gives CASSPPAGEQYF.

In DNA form, the CDR3 reads TGTGCCAGCAGTCCGCGGACATGGATTAACTATGGCTACACCTTC. Translation: CASSPRTWINYGYTF. The chain links TRBV6-5 to TRBJ1-2, with a tentative D call TRBD1 (5 bases). V lost 5 bases, J lost 1 base, and 14 bases lay in between. This CDR3 is 15 amino acids long. The germline gives CDR1 MNHEY, CDR2 SVGAGI.

V gene TRBV7-4 combines with J gene TRBJ2-3; 14 positions match TRBD2. The CDR3 spans 18 residues. Germline V gene sequence: CDR1 SGHVT, CDR2 SQSDAQ. Germline trimming cut 5 bases from V and 5 bases from J; bases unmatched to any gene: 12. CDR3 sequence reads: CASSGSGTSGSEKDTQYF. In DNA form, the CDR3 reads TGTGCCAGCAGCGGTTCCGGGACTAGCGGGAGTGAGAAAGATACGCAGTATTTT.

This chain uses TRBV6-5 with TRBJ2-7, with 8 positions matching TRBD1. Germline V gives CDR1 MNHEY, CDR2 SVGAGI. The CDR3 length is 14 residues. V gave up 0 bases and J gave up 3 bases; unmatched junction bases: 1. Here the CDR3 DNA reads TGTGCCAGCAGTTACTCCGGGACAGGCTACGAGCAGTACTTC. Residues: CASSYSGTGYEQYF.

This chain joins TRBV2 and TRBJ2-5, with D hard to call. In germline, CDR1 is SNHLY, CDR2 FYNNEI. The V end lost 0 bases, the J end lost 5 bases, and 16 bases lay between the germline ends. The CDR3 runs 16 residues. CDR3 DNA: TGTGCCAGCAGTGAAGCGACCCCTGACCTCGGGGAGACCCAGTACTTC. It yields the protein CASSEATPDLGETQYF. Looking up the rest from reference TRBV2 and TRBJ2-5 gives the full variable domain: EPEVTQTPSHQVTQMGQEVILRCVPISNHLYFYWYRQILGQKVEFLVSFYNNEISEKSEIFDDQFSVERPDGSNFTLKIRSTKLEDSAMYFCASSEATPDLGETQYFGPGTRLLVL.

J is TRBJ2-3 and V is TRBV19; 7 nucleotides match TRBD1. This CDR3 is 15 amino acids long. Germline CDR1 and CDR2: LNHDA and SQIVND (reference sequence). With 5 bases clipped from V and 3 bases from J, the junction kept 8 bases outside the gene matches. As DNA, the CDR3 is TGTGCCAGTAGTGGGCGGCCGGACAGGACAGATACGCAGTATTTT. It translates to CASSGRPDRTDTQYF. Using reference TRBV19 and TRBJ2-3 for the parts outside the CDR3, the full variable domain is DGGITQSPKYLFRKEGQNVTLSCEQNLNHDAMYWYRQDPGQGLRLIYYSQIVNDFQKGDIAEGYSVSREKKESFPLTVTSAQKNPTAFYLCASSGRPDRTDTQYFGPGTRLTVL.